Presented here are 6 T cell receptor beta chains from one specimen sequenced in a study of cytomegalovirus exposure and HLA in healthy donors. It was with 60 Vbeta and 13 Jbeta primers that the PCR ran. Using immunoSEQ multiplex PCR, the repertoire was profiled, and TCRdb retains in-frame clones only, with some absent. The table shows roughly 200,000 clones, with roughly four fifths occurring only once. What was sequenced was PBMCs. Source of these receptors: a man aged 25-45 years in good health and CMV-seronegative.

The V and J genes are TRBV28 and TRBJ1-2; 7 nucleotides line up with TRBD1. Trimming removed 11 bases from V and 2 bases from J; junction bases left unmatched: 11. The CDR3 is 14 residues long. Germline V gene sequence: CDR1 MDHEN, CDR2 SYDVKM. The CDR3 loop reads CAYGTANKNYGYTF. The DNA of the CDR3 is TGTGCCTACGGGACAGCGAATAAAAACTATGGCTACACCTTC.

The chain recombines TRBV30 with TRBJ1-2, with 8 bases identical to TRBD1. Trimming cost V 3 bases and J 8 bases; bases outside gene matches: 8. Germline lookup yields CDR1 GTSNPN and CDR2 SVGIG (reference sequence). This CDR3 has 13 amino acids. In nucleotides, the CDR3 is TGTGCCTGGAGCTTCCTCCAGGGGGCGGGCTACACCTTC. Translated, it gives CAWSFLQGAGYTF.

The chain uses TRBV5-1 and TRBJ2-3; 11 bases agree with TRBD2. Germline trimming cut 2 bases from V and 4 bases from J; bases unmatched to any gene: 18. Looked up from germline, CDR1 is SGHRS and CDR2 is YFSETQ. CDR3 length equals 20 residues. CDR3 sequence (DNA): TGCGCCAGCAGCTTAGTACGACTAGCGGGACGCGGGACTAGTCCAGATACGCAGTATTTT. It is translated as CASSLVRLAGRGTSPDTQYF.

V usage is TRBV13 and J usage is TRBJ2-1; TRBD2 matches at 7 bases. Germline CDR1 and CDR2: PRHDT and FYEKMQ (reference sequence). The V gene end was trimmed by 2 bases and the J gene end by 7 bases; junction bases not matched to a gene: 5. The CDR3 is 14 residues long. CDR3 loop: CASSLRLAVNEQFF. For the CDR3, the DNA is TGTGCCAGCAGCTTAAGGCTAGCGGTTAATGAGCAGTTCTTC. Supplemented by reference TRBV13 and TRBJ2-1, the full variable domain reads AAGVIQSPRHLIKEKRETATLKCYPIPRHDTVYWYQQGPGQDPQFLISFYEKMQSDKGSIPDRFSAQQFSDYHSELNMSSLELGDSALYFCASSLRLAVNEQFFGPGTRLTVL.

The chain employs TRBV19 and TRBJ1-5; D is unresolved. Looked up from germline, CDR1 is LNHDA and CDR2 is SQIVND (reference sequence). Trimming left V 3 bases short and J 2 bases short, with 11 bases between. The CDR3 loop spans 15 amino acids. Here the CDR3 DNA reads TGTGCCAGTAGTATGGTATCAGGTGGCAATCAGCCCCAGCATTTT. Translating it yields CASSMVSGGNQPQHF.

This clone was observed a single time. The chain combines TRBV2 with TRBJ2-1; TRBD1 is a possible D gene (5 bases). Trimming shortened V by 0 bases and J by 4 bases, and 13 bases separated the two germline ends. This CDR3 is 16 amino acids long. Germline CDR1 and CDR2: SNHLY and FYNNEI. The chain's CDR3 is CASSEARAGFYNEQFF. CDR3 in DNA: TGTGCCAGCAGTGAAGCCAGGGCAGGGTTTTACAATGAGCAGTTCTTC.